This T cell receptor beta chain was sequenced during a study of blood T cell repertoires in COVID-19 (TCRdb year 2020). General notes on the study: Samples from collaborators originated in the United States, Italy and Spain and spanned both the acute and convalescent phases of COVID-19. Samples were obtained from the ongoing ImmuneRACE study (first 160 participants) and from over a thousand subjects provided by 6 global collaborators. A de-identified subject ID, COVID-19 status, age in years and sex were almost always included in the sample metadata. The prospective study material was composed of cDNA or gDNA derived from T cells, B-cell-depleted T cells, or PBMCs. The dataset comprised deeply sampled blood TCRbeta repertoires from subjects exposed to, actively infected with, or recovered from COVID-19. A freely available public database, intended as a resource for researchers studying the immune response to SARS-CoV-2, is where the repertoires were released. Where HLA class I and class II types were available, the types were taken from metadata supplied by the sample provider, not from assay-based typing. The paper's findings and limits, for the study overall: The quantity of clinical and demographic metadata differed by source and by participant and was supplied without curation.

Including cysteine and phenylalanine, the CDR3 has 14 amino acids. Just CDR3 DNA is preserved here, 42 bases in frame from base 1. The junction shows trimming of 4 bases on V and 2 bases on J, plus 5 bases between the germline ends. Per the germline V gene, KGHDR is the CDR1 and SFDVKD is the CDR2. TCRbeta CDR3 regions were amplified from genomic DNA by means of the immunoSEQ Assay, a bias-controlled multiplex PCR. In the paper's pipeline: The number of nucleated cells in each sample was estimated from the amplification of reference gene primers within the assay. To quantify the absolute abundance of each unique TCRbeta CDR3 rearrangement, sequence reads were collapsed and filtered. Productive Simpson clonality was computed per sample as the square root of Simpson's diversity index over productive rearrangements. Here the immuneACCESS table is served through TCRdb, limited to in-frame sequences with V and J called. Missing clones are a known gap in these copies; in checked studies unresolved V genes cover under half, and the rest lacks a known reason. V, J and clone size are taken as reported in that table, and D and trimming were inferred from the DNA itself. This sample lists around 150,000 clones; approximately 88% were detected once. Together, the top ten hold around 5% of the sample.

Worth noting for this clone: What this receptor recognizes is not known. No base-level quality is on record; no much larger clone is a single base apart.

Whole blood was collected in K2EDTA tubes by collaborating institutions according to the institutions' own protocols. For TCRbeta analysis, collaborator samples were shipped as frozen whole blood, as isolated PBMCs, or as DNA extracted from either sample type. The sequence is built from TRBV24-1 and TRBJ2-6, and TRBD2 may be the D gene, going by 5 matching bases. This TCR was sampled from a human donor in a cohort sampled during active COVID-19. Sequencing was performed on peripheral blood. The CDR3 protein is CATSERAGANVLTF. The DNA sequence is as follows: TGTGCCACCAGTGAGAGGGCTGGGGCCAACGTCCTGACTTTC.